This TCR beta chain comes out of a study of T-cell memory formation after mild COVID-19. On the study more broadly: Largely, the TCR clusters proved donor specific.

MiXCR, applied by TCRdb to the 5' RACE reads, yields one record per CDR3 protein. Altogether 450,000 to 650,000 distinct CDR3 sequences are present, approximately 18% being singletons, with the ten largest covering 12%. Looked up from germline, CDR1 is LNHDA and CDR2 is SQIVND (reference sequence). There are 18 residues in the CDR3. Germline trimming cut 0 bases from V and 5 bases from J; bases unmatched to any gene: 10. This chain links TRBV19 with TRBJ2-1; 10 bases are shared with TRBD2. The sequencing sample was made of PBMCs or a T cell subset sorted from them (not recorded which). The TCR sequence derives from an adult woman who had mild COVID-19 (a few samples of this study predate the infection). Cell type and time point are not known. This CDR3 is CASSIEWPSGGRDNEQFF. The CDR3 DNA reads as TGTGCCAGTAGTATAGAGTGGCCTAGCGGGGGCAGGGACAATGAGCAGTTCTTC.